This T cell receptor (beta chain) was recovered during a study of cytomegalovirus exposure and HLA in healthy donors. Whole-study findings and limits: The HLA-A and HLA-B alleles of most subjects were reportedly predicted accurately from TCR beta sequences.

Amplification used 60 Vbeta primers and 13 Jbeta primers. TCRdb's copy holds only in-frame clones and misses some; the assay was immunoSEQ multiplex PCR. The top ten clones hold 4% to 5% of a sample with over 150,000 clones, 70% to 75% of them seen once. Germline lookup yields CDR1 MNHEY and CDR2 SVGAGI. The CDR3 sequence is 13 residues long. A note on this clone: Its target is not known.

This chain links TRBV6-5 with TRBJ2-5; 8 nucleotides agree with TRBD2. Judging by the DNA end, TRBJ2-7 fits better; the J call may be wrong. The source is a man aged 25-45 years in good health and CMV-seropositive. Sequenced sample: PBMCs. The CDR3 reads CASSSGSRSEQYF. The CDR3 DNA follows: TGTGCCAGCAGTAGCGGGAGCCGAAGCGAGCAGTACTTC.